Below are 11 T cell receptor beta chains sequenced from a single sample in a study of human T cells and chemical hapten exposure. Sample time point: healthy volunteer bleed at 2 weeks. Whole blood that had not been fractionated was the source of extracted total RNA. MiXCR, run by TCRdb on the RACE reads, gives a single entry per CDR3 protein. The sample gives roughly 49,000 distinct CDR3 sequences, over 3.5% of which show up once; approximately 1.6% is in the top ten. The sample consisted of whole blood. All receptors come from a female donor in good health. Some clones in this sample may be carry-over from other donors' samples.

This clonotype showed up many times. This rearrangement joins TRBV13 to TRBJ2-3; 13 positions agree with TRBD2. Per germline, CDR1 PRHDT and CDR2 FYEKMQ (reference sequence). V shed 5 bases and J 2 bases; nucleotides not matched to a gene: 4. CDR3 size: 16 residues. The CDR3, as DNA: TGTGCCAGCAGCCCGGGACTAGCGGGGTCCACAGATACGCAGTATTTT. It codes for CASSPGLAGSTDTQYF.

V and J are TRBV6-5 and TRBJ1-1, with unresolved D. Trimming took 1 base from V and 1 from J, leaving 4 bases between them. The CDR3 has 13 amino acids. CDR1 and CDR2 from the germline V gene are MNHEY and SVGAGI. The CDR3 DNA reads TGTGCCAGCAGTTACTATGAGAACACTGAAGCTTTCTTT. Its translation is CASSYYENTEAFF.

This clonotype was seen many times. The chain is built from TRBV29-1 and TRBJ1-2; the D is unclear. Trimming stripped 7 bases from V and 4 bases from J, with 16 bases between. The germline CDR1 and CDR2 sequences are SQVTM and ANQGSEA. The CDR3 sequence is 13 residues long. Here the CDR3 DNA reads TGCAGCGGCACTCCCGGACGGGGCTATGGCTACACCTTC. Its translation: CSGTPGRGYGYTF.

This clonotype was observed a handful of times. Germline is not matched at one junction end, which may reflect a read error. The chain combines TRBV27 with TRBJ1-6, with 9 positions matching TRBD1. The CDR3 contains 13 residues. The germline gives CDR1 MNHEY, CDR2 SMNVEV (reference sequence). The CDR3 spells CASTGTGNSPLNF. CDR3 nucleotide sequence: TGTGCCAGCACCGGGACAGGGAATTCACCCCTCAACTTT.

This clonotype has ten or more counts. The genes are TRBV2 and TRBJ1-5, with unresolved D. The CDR3 is 15 residues long. The V end was cut by 2 bases, the J end by 1 base, with 9 bases between. CDR1 and CDR2 from the germline V gene are SNHLY and FYNNEI. CDR3: CASSEPALSNQPQHF. The CDR3 DNA reads as TGTGCCAGCAGTGAACCCGCACTCAGCAATCAGCCCCAGCATTTT.

Points on this clonotype: A read error may be the cause here, since a much bigger clone is one base away. This chain uses TRBV7-8 with TRBJ1-2; tentative D call: TRBD1 (5 bases). Germline lookup yields CDR1 SGHVS and CDR2 FQNEAQ. This CDR3 region has 13 residues. CDR3 protein: CASSPDTSYGYSF. The CDR3 nucleotides read TGTGCCAGCAGCCCGGACACCTCCTATGGCTACTCCTTC.

This clonotype was counted at least ten times. The chain joins TRBV3-1 to TRBJ1-1, with no clear D. V was trimmed by 1 base and J by 7 bases, leaving 10 bases between them. CDR3 length: 13 residues. The germline CDR1 and CDR2 sequences are LGHDT and YNNKEL (reference sequence). The CDR3 sequence: CASSQVGYGEAFF. The CDR3 nucleotides read TGTGCCAGCAGCCAAGTCGGGTACGGTGAAGCTTTCTTT.

By frequency in the sample, this clonotype is medium-sized. The gene calls are TRBV6-1 and TRBJ1-6, with TRBD1 as a possible D gene (6 bases). V dropped 7 bases and J dropped 9 bases, with 19 bases sitting between them. The germline V gene encodes CDR1 MNHNS and CDR2 SASEGT. There are 15 residues in the CDR3. The CDR3 DNA is TGTGCCAGCACCGATACGGCAGGGGAAGGTTCACCCCTCCACTTT. Translation: CASTDTAGEGSPLHF.

This clonotype showed up many times. The chain uses TRBV13 and TRBJ2-2, with 8 bases aligning to TRBD2. Germline CDR1 and CDR2: PRHDT and FYEKMQ (reference sequence). Trimming at V came to 6 bases and at J to 1 base, leaving 10 bases not matched to a gene. The CDR3 consists of 17 residues. CDR3 nucleotides: TGTGCCAGCAGTTATATGCCGGGACTAGGGAACACCGGGGAGCTGTTTTTT. Translation: CASSYMPGLGNTGELFF.

This clonotype was detected ten times or more. The rearrangement links TRBV11-2 to TRBJ1-2; D unresolved. Looked up from germline, CDR1 is SGHAT and CDR2 is FQNNGV. Trimming cost V 0 bases and J 7 bases, with 15 bases left between them. CDR3 length equals 15 residues. The DNA of the CDR3 is TGTGCCAGCAGCTTAGAGGGTCCCATGAGTGGTGGCTACACCTTC. Its protein product is CASSLEGPMSGGYTF.

This clonotype was observed at least ten times. This sequence joins TRBV11-3 and TRBJ2-2, with 14 bases lining up with TRBD2. Losses at the gene ends were 5 bases for V and 4 bases for J; bases not matched to a gene: 12. Germline V gene sequence: CDR1 SGHNT, CDR2 YENEEA. This CDR3 region has 19 residues. The CDR3 DNA is TGTGCCAGCAGCCAGACTAGCGGGGGGGCTCATTTCTCCACCGGGGAGCTGTTTTTT. This sequence encodes CASSQTSGGAHFSTGELFF.